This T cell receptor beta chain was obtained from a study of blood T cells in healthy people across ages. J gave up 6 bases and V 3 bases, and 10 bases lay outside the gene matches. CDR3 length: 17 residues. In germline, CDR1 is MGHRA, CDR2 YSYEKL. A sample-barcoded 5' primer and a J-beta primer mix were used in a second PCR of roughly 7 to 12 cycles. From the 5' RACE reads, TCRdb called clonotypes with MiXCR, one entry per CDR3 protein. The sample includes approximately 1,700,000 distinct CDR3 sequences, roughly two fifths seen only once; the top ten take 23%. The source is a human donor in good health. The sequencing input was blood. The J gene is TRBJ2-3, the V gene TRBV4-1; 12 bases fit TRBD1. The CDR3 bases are TGCGCCAGCAGCCAGGGGACAGGGGGCAACGAAAGGGATACGCAGTATTTT. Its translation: CASSQGTGGNERDTQYF.